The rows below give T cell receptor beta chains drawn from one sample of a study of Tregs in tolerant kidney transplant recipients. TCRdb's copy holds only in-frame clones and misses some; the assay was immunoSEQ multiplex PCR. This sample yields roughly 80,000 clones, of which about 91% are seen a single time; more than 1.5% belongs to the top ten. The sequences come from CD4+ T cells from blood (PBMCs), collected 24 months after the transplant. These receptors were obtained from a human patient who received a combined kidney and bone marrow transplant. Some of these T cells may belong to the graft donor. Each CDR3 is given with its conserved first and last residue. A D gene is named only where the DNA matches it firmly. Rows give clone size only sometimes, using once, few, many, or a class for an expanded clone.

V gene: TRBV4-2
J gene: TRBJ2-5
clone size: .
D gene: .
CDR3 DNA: TGTGCCAGCAGCCAAGTAGTTAGTGGGACCCAGTACTTC
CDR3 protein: CASSQVVSGTQYF

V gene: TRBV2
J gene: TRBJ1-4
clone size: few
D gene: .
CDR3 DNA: TGTGCCAGCAGTGGGGCTACAGGGTTTAATGAAAAACTGTTTTTT
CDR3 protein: CASSGATGFNEKLFF

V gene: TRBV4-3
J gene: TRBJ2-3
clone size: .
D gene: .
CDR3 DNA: TGCGCCAGCAGCCCCACCATTCCTGCGGTCTTCGCTAAAGATACGCAGTATTTT
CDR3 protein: CASSPTIPAVFAKDTQYF

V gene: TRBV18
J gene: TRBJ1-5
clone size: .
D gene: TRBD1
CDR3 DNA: TGTGCCAGCTCACTCGCTCACAGGGGAGGTCAGCCCCAGCATTTT
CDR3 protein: CASSLAHRGGQPQHF

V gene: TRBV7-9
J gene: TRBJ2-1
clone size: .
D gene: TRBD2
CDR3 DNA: TGTGCCAGCAGTTCCCTAGCGGGAGTTCGCAATGAGCAGTTCTTC
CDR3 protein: CASSSLAGVRNEQFF

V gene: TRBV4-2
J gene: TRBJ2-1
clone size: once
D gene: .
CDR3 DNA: TGTGCCAGCAGCCAAGATCGGTTAACAGGGGAGCAGTTCTTC
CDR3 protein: CASSQDRLTGEQFF

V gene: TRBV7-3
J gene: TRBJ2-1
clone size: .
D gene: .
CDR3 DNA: TGTGCCAGCAGCTCTCGTAAGACTAGGCCTAGCTCCTACAATGAGCAGTTCTTC
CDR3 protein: CASSSRKTRPSSYNEQFF

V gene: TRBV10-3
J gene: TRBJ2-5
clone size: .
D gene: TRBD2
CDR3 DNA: TGTGCCATCAGTGAGAGAGGACTAGCGGGAGGGCCGTCGAGGGAGACCCAGTACTTC
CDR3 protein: CAISERGLAGGPSRETQYF

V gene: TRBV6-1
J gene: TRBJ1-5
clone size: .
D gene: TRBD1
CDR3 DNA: TGTGCCAGCAGTGGGAGGGACAGGGCGCCCGCAAATCAGCCCCAGCATTTT
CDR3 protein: CASSGRDRAPANQPQHF

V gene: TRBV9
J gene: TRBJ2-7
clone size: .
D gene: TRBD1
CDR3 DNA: TGTGCCAGCAGCGTAAATGTAGGAAGGGGGCTCTACGAGCAGTACTTC
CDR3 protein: CASSVNVGRGLYEQYF

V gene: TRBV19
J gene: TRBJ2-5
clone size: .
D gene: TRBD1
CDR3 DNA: TGTGCCACTGGGGGACAGGGAGTAGGGCAAGAGACCCAGTACTTC
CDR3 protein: CATGGQGVGQETQYF

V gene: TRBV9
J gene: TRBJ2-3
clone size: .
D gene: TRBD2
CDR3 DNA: TGTGCCAGCAGCGTAGTTAGCGGGGGCACAGATACGCAGTATTTT
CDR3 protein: CASSVVSGGTDTQYF

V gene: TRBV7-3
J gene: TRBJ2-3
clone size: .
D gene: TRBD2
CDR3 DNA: TGTGCCAGCAGCAAGACTAGCGGGAGCCCAGATACGCAGTATTTT
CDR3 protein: CASSKTSGSPDTQYF

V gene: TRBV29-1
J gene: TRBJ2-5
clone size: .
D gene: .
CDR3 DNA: TGCAGCGTTGAGCTAGCAAGTCAAGAGACCCAGTACTTC
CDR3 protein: CSVELASQETQYF

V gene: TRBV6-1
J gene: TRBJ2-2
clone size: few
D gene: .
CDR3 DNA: TGTGCCAGCAGTAACAGGGTTGCCGGGGAGCTGTTTTTT
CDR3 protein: CASSNRVAGELFF

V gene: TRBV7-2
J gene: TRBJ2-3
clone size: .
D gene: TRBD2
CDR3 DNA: TGTGCCAGCAGCCTCCTACTAGCGGGCCCCCAGTATTTT
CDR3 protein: CASSLLLAGPQYF